What follows are 3 T cell receptor beta chains derived from one specimen sequenced in a study of blood T cell repertoires in COVID-19. Sequenced by immunoSEQ multiplex PCR; TCRdb stores in-frame clones only, minus some. The repertoire includes under 200,000 clones, roughly four fifths of them detected once, and 4.5% to 5.5% sits in the top ten. Input material: peripheral blood. These receptor sequences come from a woman in her twenties or thirties with acute or convalescent COVID-19.

The chain recombines TRBV5-1 with TRBJ1-1; no definite D call. The CDR3 contains 14 residues. Germline V lookup: CDR1 SGHRS, CDR2 YFSETQ. V lost 0 bases and J 2 bases, leaving 8 bases between the germline ends. The CDR3 here is CASSLVEGNTEAFF. CDR3 bases: TGCGCCAGCAGCTTGGTGGAGGGAAACACTGAAGCTTTCTTT.

V gene TRBV5-6 combines with J gene TRBJ1-1; the D gene is possibly TRBD1 (5 bases). Germline CDR1 is SGHDT and CDR2 is YYEEEE. V dropped 4 bases and J dropped 10 bases, with 20 bases sitting between them. The CDR3 has 14 amino acids. CDR3 sequence: CASSPHRNAFGAFF. For the CDR3, the DNA is TGTGCCAGCAGCCCCCACAGGAACGCGTTTGGAGCTTTCTTT.

The chain joins TRBV6-5 to TRBJ2-1; 16 bases line up with TRBD2. Germline assignment: CDR1 MNHEY and CDR2 SVGAGI. V dropped 6 bases and J dropped 6; count of bases not matched to a gene: 2. The CDR3 length is 15 residues. CDR3 in amino acids: CASRGLAGGPNEQFF. DNA for the CDR3: TGTGCCAGCAGGGGACTAGCGGGAGGGCCCAATGAGCAGTTCTTC.